Listed below are T cell receptor beta chains from one sample, sequenced in a study of CXCR3-negative and CXCR3-positive naive CD8 T cells. TCRdb re-called the 5' RACE reads; every CDR3 protein appears as one record, without DNA. Listed are around 60,000 distinct CDR3 sequences; 0.8% falls within the top ten. The sequenced sample consisted of naive CXCR3+ CD8+ T cells from blood. The receptors derive from a human donor in good health. Some clones in this sample may be carry-over from other donors' samples. Each CDR3 is given with its conserved first and last residue. Expanded clones get a size class; other rows say once, few or many, or leave the size out.

cdr3_aa: CASSQDWGGGTGELFF
clone_size: -
j_call: TRBJ2-2
v_call: TRBV4-3
cdr3_length: 16

cdr3_aa: CASSFGTGGEGSNQPQHF
clone_size: -
j_call: TRBJ1-5
v_call: TRBV5-1
cdr3_length: 18

cdr3_aa: CASSLETAETQYF
clone_size: -
j_call: TRBJ2-5
v_call: TRBV7-2
cdr3_length: 13

cdr3_aa: CSVGDQSYEQYF
clone_size: -
j_call: TRBJ2-7
v_call: TRBV29-1
cdr3_length: 12

cdr3_aa: CSVEEPGQAYEQYF
clone_size: -
j_call: TRBJ2-7
v_call: TRBV29-1
cdr3_length: 14

cdr3_aa: CASSGDRVSYEQYF
clone_size: -
j_call: TRBJ2-7
v_call: TRBV6-5
cdr3_length: 14

cdr3_aa: CASSELAGQDTQYF
clone_size: -
j_call: TRBJ2-3
v_call: TRBV2
cdr3_length: 14

cdr3_aa: CASSLFSDRADYEQYF
clone_size: -
j_call: TRBJ2-7
v_call: TRBV7-6
cdr3_length: 16

cdr3_aa: CASSLPREYQETQYF
clone_size: -
j_call: TRBJ2-5
v_call: TRBV7-9
cdr3_length: 15

cdr3_aa: CASSVDGNTGELFF
clone_size: -
j_call: TRBJ2-2
v_call: TRBV6-6
cdr3_length: 14

cdr3_aa: CASSPRGLGFNSPLHF
clone_size: -
j_call: TRBJ1-6
v_call: TRBV4-3
cdr3_length: 16

cdr3_aa: CASSPPDGSYEQYF
clone_size: -
j_call: TRBJ2-7
v_call: TRBV11-2
cdr3_length: 14

cdr3_aa: CASSFSGHSSYEQYF
clone_size: -
j_call: TRBJ2-7
v_call: TRBV27
cdr3_length: 15

cdr3_aa: CASSFGGDTEAFF
clone_size: -
j_call: TRBJ1-1
v_call: TRBV7-3
cdr3_length: 13

cdr3_aa: CASSRQPAATNEKLFF
clone_size: -
j_call: TRBJ1-4
v_call: TRBV7-9
cdr3_length: 16

cdr3_aa: CASSLVVGKSSYEQYF
clone_size: -
j_call: TRBJ2-7
v_call: TRBV5-5
cdr3_length: 16

cdr3_aa: CASSLTGLAEQYF
clone_size: -
j_call: TRBJ2-7
v_call: TRBV11-2
cdr3_length: 13

cdr3_aa: CASSYPLVKPAGEKLFF
clone_size: -
j_call: TRBJ1-4
v_call: TRBV12-3/TRBV12-4
cdr3_length: 17

cdr3_aa: CASSLGQGRYEQYF
clone_size: -
j_call: TRBJ2-7
v_call: TRBV11-2
cdr3_length: 14

cdr3_aa: CASSLFSSGTVNTEAFF
clone_size: -
j_call: TRBJ1-1
v_call: TRBV28
cdr3_length: 17

cdr3_aa: CASSQRTGFYEQYF
clone_size: -
j_call: TRBJ2-7
v_call: TRBV4-3
cdr3_length: 14

cdr3_aa: CASSRWDSWELFF
clone_size: -
j_call: TRBJ2-2
v_call: TRBV14
cdr3_length: 13

cdr3_aa: CASSTKTGSDQPQHF
clone_size: -
j_call: TRBJ1-5
v_call: TRBV6-2/TRBV6-3
cdr3_length: 15

cdr3_aa: CASSFPENIQYF
clone_size: -
j_call: TRBJ2-4
v_call: TRBV7-2
cdr3_length: 12

cdr3_aa: CASSQDKADPYEQYF
clone_size: medium-sized
j_call: TRBJ2-7
v_call: TRBV4-3
cdr3_length: 15

cdr3_aa: CASSLEGSGASYEQYF
clone_size: -
j_call: TRBJ2-7
v_call: TRBV5-1
cdr3_length: 16

cdr3_aa: CASSYRLAENNEQFF
clone_size: -
j_call: TRBJ2-1
v_call: TRBV5-1
cdr3_length: 15

cdr3_aa: CASSQDRYQETQYF
clone_size: -
j_call: TRBJ2-5
v_call: TRBV4-3
cdr3_length: 14

cdr3_aa: CASSYSRDGTGGFYEQYF
clone_size: -
j_call: TRBJ2-7
v_call: TRBV6-6
cdr3_length: 18

cdr3_aa: CASSDTGAGNQPQHF
clone_size: -
j_call: TRBJ1-5
v_call: TRBV2
cdr3_length: 15

cdr3_aa: CASRRSREGTDTQYF
clone_size: -
j_call: TRBJ2-3
v_call: TRBV7-9
cdr3_length: 15

cdr3_aa: CASSPKLRDGYTF
clone_size: -
j_call: TRBJ1-2
v_call: TRBV4-3
cdr3_length: 13

cdr3_aa: CSAPIYRGRGETQYF
clone_size: -
j_call: TRBJ2-5
v_call: TRBV20-1
cdr3_length: 15

cdr3_aa: CASSPLIRGRAALVDTQYF
clone_size: -
j_call: TRBJ2-3
v_call: TRBV7-9
cdr3_length: 19

cdr3_aa: CASSESDTTYEQYF
clone_size: -
j_call: TRBJ2-7
v_call: TRBV10-1
cdr3_length: 14